Given below is one TCR beta chain in context. No cognate antigen has been identified for it. The method was 5' RACE. For each TCR library, 3,000 to 3,500 ng of total RNA was used. For each sample, cDNA synthesis was carried out in eight separate reactions using SMARTScribe reverse transcriptase. Unique molecular identifiers containing a 6-nucleotide sample barcode were introduced through template switching during cDNA synthesis. Amplification of TCRalpha and TCRbeta cDNA involved two nested PCRs of approximately 16 and 10 cycles, and each PCR was followed by bead purification. Before amplification, the cDNA was both treated with uracil DNA-glycosylase and purified with the QIAquick PCR purification kit. In the second PCR, Illumina TruSeq-compatible adapters and sample-specific barcodes were added. TapeStation and Qubit were used to check library quality and concentration, and around 4.5 ng of each library went into the pool. Sequencing of the pooled libraries was done on an Illumina HiSeq2500 single-index Rapid Run using custom sequencing primers and 2 x 100 bp reads. On the authors' methods: UMI-based consensus assembly with MiGEC version 1.2.6 was used to correct PCR and sequencing errors. MiXCR version 2.1.1 handled V(D)J alignment, clonotype assembly and CDR3 extraction. Normalisation of gene usage, clonotype sharing and MAIT/NKT TCR abundance was achieved by analysing the top 1000, 10 000 and 20 000 clonotypes per sample. Diversity was computed as the inverse Simpson index with the vegan R package after downsampling to 27 000 UMIs. Paired Mann-Whitney U tests were applied to discordant twin pairs, and Benjamini-Hochberg correction was used for multiple testing. After TCRdb reprocessed the reads, each CDR3 protein sequence was kept as one row, without DNA. The V and J calls and clone size come from TCRdb's table, not from the authors' own analysis. The sample table on file contains around 400,000 distinct CDR3 sequences. Approximately 2.3% of the sample is taken by the ten largest.

The record originates from a study of monozygotic twins with inflammatory bowel disease (dated by TCRdb to between 2019 and 2020). Study-wide context: A total of 28 monozygotic twin pairs were included in the full study, comprising nine German pairs (four IBD-concordant, five IBD-discordant) and 19 IBD-discordant Danish pairs. Each individual had, on average, about 151 000 unique TCRalpha sequences and 181 000 unique TCRbeta sequences available for analysis. The search for disease-associated traits relied mainly on comparing, within discordant pairs, IBD patients with their genetically identical healthy co-twins. Broader findings and caveats from the paper: TCRbeta repertoire diversity, by inverse Simpson index, was decreased in IBD patients compared with their healthy co-twins. Differing immunosuppressive treatments among patients may have added background noise and inter-individual variability to the repertoires. The results gave no support for a single strong signal or clonotype linked to IBD. The analysis was unable to tell apart different T cell subtypes. Concordant and discordant twins showed no difference in repertoire similarity, possibly because of limited statistical power. Compared with healthy twins, IBD patients shared fewer clonotypes with other individuals, and the difference was most pronounced in patients with signs of disease activity.

The CDR3 runs 13 amino acids, cysteine and phenylalanine included. The coding DNA is unavailable. CDR1 and CDR2 are read off the germline V gene (reference sequence) as SEHNR and FQNEAQ. From each donor, a roughly 2.6 ml peripheral blood sample was collected into PAXgene tubes and stored at -80 degrees C. Total RNA was isolated from whole blood with the PAXgene blood miRNA kit on an automated QIAcube, without T cell sorting. Peripheral blood from monozygotic twin pairs, either concordant or discordant for inflammatory bowel disease, underwent deep TCRalpha and TCRbeta repertoire profiling that used unique molecular barcoding. Smoking habits were recorded for all twin pairs, with individuals classified as current, former or never smokers.

The V and J segments used are TRBV7-9 and TRBJ2-7; TCRdb names TRBD1, which stays unverified in the absence of DNA. This receptor was obtained from a human donor with ulcerative colitis or Crohn's disease, or a healthy co-twin of an affected twin (not recorded which). Material: blood. This receptor carries the CDR3 CASSRTGVYEQYF.